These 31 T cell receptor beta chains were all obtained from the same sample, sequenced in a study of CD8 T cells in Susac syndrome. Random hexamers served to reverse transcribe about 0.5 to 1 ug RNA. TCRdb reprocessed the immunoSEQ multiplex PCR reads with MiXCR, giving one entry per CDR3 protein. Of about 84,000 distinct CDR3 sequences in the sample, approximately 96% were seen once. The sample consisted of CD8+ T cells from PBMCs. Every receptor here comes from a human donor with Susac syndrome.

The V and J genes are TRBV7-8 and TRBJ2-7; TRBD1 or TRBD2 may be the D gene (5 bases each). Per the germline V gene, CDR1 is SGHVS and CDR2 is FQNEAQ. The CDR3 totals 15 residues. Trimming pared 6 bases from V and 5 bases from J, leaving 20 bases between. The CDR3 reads CASSSALWGKDEQYV. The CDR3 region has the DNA TGTGCCAGCAGTTCAGCCCTGTGGGGGAAGGACGAGCAGTACGTC.

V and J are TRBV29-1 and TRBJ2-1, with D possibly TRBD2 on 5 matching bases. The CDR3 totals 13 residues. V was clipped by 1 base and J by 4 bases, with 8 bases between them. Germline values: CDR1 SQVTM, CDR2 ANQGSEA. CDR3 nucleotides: TGCAGCGTTGAAGGGACTGTATACAATGAGCAGTTCTTC. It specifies CSVEGTVYNEQFF.

CDR3 DNA: TGCGCCAGCAGCCCCGGACAGGGAGGACCCCTCCACTTT. Translation: CASSPGQGGPLHF. The rearrangement uses TRBV4-3 and TRBJ1-6, with TRBD1 identical over 8 bases. The CDR3 contains 13 residues. Trimming cost V 4 bases and J 12 bases; bases outside gene matches: 5. The V gene's germline CDR1 is LGHNA and CDR2 YSLEER.

The CDR3 DNA sequence: TGTGCCAGCAGCCAAGAATCCAGCGGTTGGGTGGAGACCCAGTACTTC. It specifies CASSQESSGWVETQYF. The V gene is TRBV3-1, the J gene TRBJ2-5; tentative D call: TRBD2 (5 bases). Deletions cut 0 bases from V and 5 bases from J, with 16 bases between. The CDR3 length is 16 residues. The germline gives CDR1 LGHDT, CDR2 YNNKEL (reference sequence).

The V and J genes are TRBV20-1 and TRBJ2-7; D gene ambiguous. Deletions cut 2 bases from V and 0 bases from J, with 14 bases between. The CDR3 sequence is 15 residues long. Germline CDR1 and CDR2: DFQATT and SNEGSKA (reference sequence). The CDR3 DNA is TGCAGTGCTAGACCGAAGGGCCTATACTCCTACGAGCAGTACGTC. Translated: CSARPKGLYSYEQYV.

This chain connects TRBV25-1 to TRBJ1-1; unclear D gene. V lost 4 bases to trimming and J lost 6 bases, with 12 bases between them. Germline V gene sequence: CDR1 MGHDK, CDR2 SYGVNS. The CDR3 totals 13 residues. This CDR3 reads CASSGGFGAEAFF. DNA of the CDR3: TGTGCCAGCAGTGGTGGTTTCGGGGCTGAAGCTTTCTTT.

CDR3 nucleotide sequence: TGCAGTGCTAGTACCCCGCGGGGAATGCCCGTTTTAAAGACCCAGTACTTC. Translated: CSASTPRGMPVLKTQYF. This chain links TRBV20-1 with TRBJ2-5; perhaps TRBD2 as D (6 bases). The CDR3 spans 17 residues. The V gene's germline CDR1 is DFQATT and CDR2 SNEGSKA (reference sequence). V lost 3 bases, J lost 6 bases, and 26 bases lay in between.

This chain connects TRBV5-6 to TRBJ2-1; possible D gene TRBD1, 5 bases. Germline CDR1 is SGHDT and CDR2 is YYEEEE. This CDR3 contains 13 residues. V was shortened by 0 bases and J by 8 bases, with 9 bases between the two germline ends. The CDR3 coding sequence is TGTGCCAGCAGCTTGGACAGGATTCATGAGCAGTTCTTC. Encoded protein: CASSLDRIHEQFF.

CDR3 residues: CASSLRTSGITDTQYF. The CDR3 coding sequence is TGTGCCAGCAGCTTAAGGACTAGCGGTATCACAGATACGCAGTATTTT. The chain links TRBV6-6 to TRBJ2-3; 10 nucleotides align to TRBD2. Germline V lookup: CDR1 MNHNY, CDR2 SVGAGI (reference sequence). This CDR3 spans 16 amino acids. Unmatched junction bases numbered 8, after V lost 6 bases and J lost 2 bases.

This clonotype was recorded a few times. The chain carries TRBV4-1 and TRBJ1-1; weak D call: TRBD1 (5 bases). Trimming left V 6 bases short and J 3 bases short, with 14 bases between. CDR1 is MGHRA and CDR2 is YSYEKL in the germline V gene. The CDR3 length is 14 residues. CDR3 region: CASRKGPLDTEAFF. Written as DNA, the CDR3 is TGCGCCAGCAGGAAGGGACCTTTGGACACTGAAGCTTTCTTT.

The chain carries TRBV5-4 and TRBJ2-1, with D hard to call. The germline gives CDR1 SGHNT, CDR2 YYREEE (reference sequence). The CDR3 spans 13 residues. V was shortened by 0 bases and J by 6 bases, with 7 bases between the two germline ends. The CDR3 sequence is CASSLGESNEQFF. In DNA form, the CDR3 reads TGTGCCAGCAGCTTGGGGGAAAGCAATGAGCAGTTCTTC.

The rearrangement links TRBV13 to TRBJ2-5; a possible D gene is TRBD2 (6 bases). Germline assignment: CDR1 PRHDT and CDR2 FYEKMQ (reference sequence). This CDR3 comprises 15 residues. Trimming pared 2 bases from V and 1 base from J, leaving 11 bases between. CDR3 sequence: CASSLRGSGQETQYF. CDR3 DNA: TGTGCCAGCAGCTTAAGGGGTAGCGGCCAAGAGACCCAGTACTTC.

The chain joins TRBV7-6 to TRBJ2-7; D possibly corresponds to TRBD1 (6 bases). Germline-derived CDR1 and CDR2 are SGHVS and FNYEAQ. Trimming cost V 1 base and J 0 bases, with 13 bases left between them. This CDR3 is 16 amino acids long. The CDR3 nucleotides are TGTGCCAGCAGCTTAGTAGAGGACAGAAGCTCCTACGAGCAGTACTTC. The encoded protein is CASSLVEDRSSYEQYF.

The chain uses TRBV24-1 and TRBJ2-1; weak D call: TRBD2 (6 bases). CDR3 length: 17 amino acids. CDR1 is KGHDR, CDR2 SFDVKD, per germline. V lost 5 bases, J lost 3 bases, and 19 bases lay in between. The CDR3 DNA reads TGTGCCACCAGTGTGGGACTCCGGGACCGAAGCTACAATGAGCAGTTCTTC. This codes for CATSVGLRDRSYNEQFF.

This CDR3 reads CASSYGTGVEKLFF. The CDR3 DNA sequence: TGTGCCAGCAGCTACGGGACAGGGGTTGAAAAACTGTTTTTT. V and J are TRBV5-6 and TRBJ1-4; TRBD1 agrees at 10 bases. Germline V gives CDR1 SGHDT, CDR2 YYEEEE. This CDR3 spans 14 amino acids. V was clipped by 3 bases and J by 7 bases; unmatched bases: 3. The full variable domain, rest sourced from reference TRBV5-6 and TRBJ1-4, is DAGVTQSPTHLIKTRGQQVTLRCSPKSGHDTVSWYQQALGQGPQFIFQYYEEEERQRGNFPDRFSGHQFPNYSSELNVNALLLGDSALYLCASSYGTGVEKLFFGSGTQLSVL.

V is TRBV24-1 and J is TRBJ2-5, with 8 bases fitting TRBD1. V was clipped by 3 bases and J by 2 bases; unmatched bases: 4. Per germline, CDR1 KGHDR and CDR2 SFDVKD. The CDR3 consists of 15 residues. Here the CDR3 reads CATSDRTGGQETQYF. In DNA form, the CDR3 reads TGTGCCACCAGTGATCGAACAGGGGGACAAGAGACCCAGTACTTC.

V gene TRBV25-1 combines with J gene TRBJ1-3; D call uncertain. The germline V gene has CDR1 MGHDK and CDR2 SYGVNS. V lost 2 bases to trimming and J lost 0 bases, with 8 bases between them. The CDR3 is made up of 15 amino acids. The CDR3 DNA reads TGTGCCAGCAGTGAAATAGGCCCCTCTGGAAACACCATATATTTT. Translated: CASSEIGPSGNTIYF.

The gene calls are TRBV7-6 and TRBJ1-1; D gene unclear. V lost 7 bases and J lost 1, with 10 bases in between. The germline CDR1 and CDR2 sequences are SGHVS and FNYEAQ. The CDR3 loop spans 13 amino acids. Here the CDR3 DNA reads TGTGCCAGCACCCCGAGTTCGAACACTGAAGCTTTCTTT. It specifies CASTPSSNTEAFF.

In nucleotides, the CDR3 is TGCAGCGTTGAATCGGGATCCTACGAGCAGTACGTC. Its protein product is CSVESGSYEQYV. J is TRBJ2-7 and V is TRBV29-1, with a possible D match to TRBD2 (5 bases). The CDR3 spans 12 residues. The ends were cut back, 2 bases at V and 1 base at J, with 6 bases in the middle. Looked up from germline, CDR1 is SQVTM and CDR2 is ANQGSEA.

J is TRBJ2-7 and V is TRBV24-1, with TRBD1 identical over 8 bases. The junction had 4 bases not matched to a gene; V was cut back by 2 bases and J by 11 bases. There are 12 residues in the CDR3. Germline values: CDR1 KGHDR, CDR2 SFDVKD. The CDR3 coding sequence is TGTGCCACCAGTGATTGGCAGGGGGCGAAGTACTTC. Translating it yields CATSDWQGAKYF.

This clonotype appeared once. Here the CDR3 reads CSARGLGQETQYF. Here the CDR3 DNA reads TGCAGTGCTAGAGGACTAGGCCAAGAGACCCAGTACTTC. This chain joins TRBV20-1 and TRBJ2-5; TRBD2 might be the D (6 bases). CDR3 size: 13 residues. Germline CDR1 and CDR2: DFQATT and SNEGSKA (reference sequence). Trimming removed 1 base from V and 1 base from J, with 7 bases in between.

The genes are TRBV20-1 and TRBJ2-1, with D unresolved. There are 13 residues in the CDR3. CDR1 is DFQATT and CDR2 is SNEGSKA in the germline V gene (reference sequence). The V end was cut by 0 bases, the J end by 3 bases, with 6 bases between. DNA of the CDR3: TGCAGTGCTAGAGATAACTACTACAATGAGCAGTTCTTC. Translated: CSARDNYYNEQFF.

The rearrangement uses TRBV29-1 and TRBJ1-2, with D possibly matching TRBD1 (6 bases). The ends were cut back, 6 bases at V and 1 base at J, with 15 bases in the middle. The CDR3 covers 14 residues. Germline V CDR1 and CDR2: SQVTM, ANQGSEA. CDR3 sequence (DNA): TGCAGCGTCCCGGGGGCCGGTAGTAACTATGGCTACACCTTC. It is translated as CSVPGAGSNYGYTF.

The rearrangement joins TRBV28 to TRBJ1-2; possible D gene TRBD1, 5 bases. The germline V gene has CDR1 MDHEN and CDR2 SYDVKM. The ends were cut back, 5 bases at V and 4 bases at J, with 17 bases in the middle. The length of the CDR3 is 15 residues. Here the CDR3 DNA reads TGTGCCAGCAGTACAAGATCCGGGGCAATCTATGGCTACACCTTC. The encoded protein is CASSTRSGAIYGYTF.

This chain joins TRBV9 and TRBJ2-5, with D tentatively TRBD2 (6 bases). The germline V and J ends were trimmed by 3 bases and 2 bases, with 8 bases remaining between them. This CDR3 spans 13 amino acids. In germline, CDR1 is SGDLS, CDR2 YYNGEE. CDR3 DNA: TGTGCCAGCAGCGGGGGGACTCAAGAGACCCAGTACTTC. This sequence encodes CASSGGTQETQYF.

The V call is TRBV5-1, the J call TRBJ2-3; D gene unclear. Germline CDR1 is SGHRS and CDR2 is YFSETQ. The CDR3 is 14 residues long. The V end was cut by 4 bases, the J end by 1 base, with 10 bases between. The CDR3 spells CASSDMDRTDTQYF. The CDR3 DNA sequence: TGCGCCAGCAGCGATATGGACCGCACAGATACGCAGTATTTT.

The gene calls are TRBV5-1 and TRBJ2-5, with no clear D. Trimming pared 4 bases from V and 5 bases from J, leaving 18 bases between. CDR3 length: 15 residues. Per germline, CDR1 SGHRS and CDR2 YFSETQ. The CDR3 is CASSAAVPPGETQYF. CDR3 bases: TGCGCCAGCAGCGCGGCGGTCCCACCCGGGGAGACCCAGTACTTC.

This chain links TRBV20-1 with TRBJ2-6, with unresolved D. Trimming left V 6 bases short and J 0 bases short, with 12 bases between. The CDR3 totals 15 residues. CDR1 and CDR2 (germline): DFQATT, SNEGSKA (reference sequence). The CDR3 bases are TGCAGTGCAAAAGACGGCGACTCTGGGGCCAACGTCCTGACTTTC. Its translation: CSAKDGDSGANVLTF.

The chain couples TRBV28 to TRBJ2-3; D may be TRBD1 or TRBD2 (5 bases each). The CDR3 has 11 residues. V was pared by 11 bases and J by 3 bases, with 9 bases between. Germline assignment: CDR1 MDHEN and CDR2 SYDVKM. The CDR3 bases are TGTGCCGGGGGAGAAACAGATACGCAGTATTTT. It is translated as CAGGETDTQYF.

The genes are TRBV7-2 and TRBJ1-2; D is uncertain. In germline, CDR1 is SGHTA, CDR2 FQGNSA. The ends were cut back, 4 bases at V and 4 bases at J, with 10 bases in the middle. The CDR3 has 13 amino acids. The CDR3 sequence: CASSSALSYGYTF. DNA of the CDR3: TGTGCCAGCAGCTCCGCCTTAAGCTATGGCTACACCTTC.

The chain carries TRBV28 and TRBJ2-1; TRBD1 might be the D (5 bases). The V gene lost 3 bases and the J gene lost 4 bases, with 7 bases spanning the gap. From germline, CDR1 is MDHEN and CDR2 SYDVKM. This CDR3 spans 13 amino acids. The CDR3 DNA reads TGTGCCAGCAGTTTTGACAGTTACAATGAGCAGTTCTTC. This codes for CASSFDSYNEQFF.